A single sample gave rise to the 10 T cell receptor beta chains below, sequenced in a study of T cells after yellow fever vaccination. TCRdb reanalysed the 5' RACE reads using MiXCR and keeps one entry per CDR3 protein. The data hold 200,000 to 300,000 distinct CDR3 sequences, with roughly 6.3% observed a single time. The specimen comprised CD4+ T cells sorted from PBMCs, sampled on the day of the yellow fever booster vaccination. The receptors originated from a man aged 30 to 39 who received the YFV17D yellow fever vaccine.

The genes are TRBV7-2 and TRBJ2-3; 7 bases agree with TRBD2. CDR3 length: 16 residues. V lost 8 bases to trimming and J lost 2 bases; unmatched junction nucleotides: 13. The germline CDR1 and CDR2 sequences are SGHTA and FQGNSA. The CDR3 loop is CASAGPAGIYTDTQYF. For the CDR3, the DNA is TGTGCCAGCGCCGGCCCAGCGGGAATTTACACAGATACGCAGTATTTT.

This clonotype was observed many times. V and J are TRBV12-3 or TRBV12-4 and TRBJ2-7, with D maybe TRBD2 (5 bases). Trimming took 6 bases from V and 2 from J, leaving 11 bases between them. This CDR3 spans 13 amino acids. CDR3 in DNA: TGTGCCAGCAGCCCCCCGGGAACCTACGAGCAGTACTTC. Translation gives CASSPPGTYEQYF.

V is TRBV25-1 and J is TRBJ2-5; 11 positions match TRBD2. V shed 6 bases, J shed 3 bases, and the junction held 12 bases outside the gene matches. The CDR3 length is 17 residues. The V gene's germline CDR1 is MGHDK and CDR2 SYGVNS. The CDR3 nucleotides read TGTGCCAGCAGCGTAAGGCGGCTAGCGGGAGGTAAAGAGACCCAGTACTTC. It encodes CASSVRRLAGGKETQYF.

This clonotype has at least ten counts. At one end, the junction sequence differs from germline, possibly due to a read error. This chain joins TRBV27 and TRBJ1-2; 9 bases map to TRBD1. From germline, CDR1 is MNHEY and CDR2 SMNVEV (reference sequence). The CDR3 spans 14 residues. CDR3 DNA: TGTGCCAGCAGGCCTCTCCGGGACAGGGACGATGATTTCTTC. It codes for CASRPLRDRDDDFF.

In its sample, this clonotype was seen many times. The CDR3 is CASSLGGAGAGEQFF. CDR3 sequence (DNA): TGTGCCAGCAGCTTAGGGGGCGCGGGGGCGGGTGAGCAGTTCTTC. The rearrangement joins TRBV7-2 to TRBJ2-1; D might be TRBD2 (7 bases). Germline V gives CDR1 SGHTA, CDR2 FQGNSA. V was shortened by 1 base and J by 9 bases, with 16 bases between the two germline ends. CDR3 length: 15 residues.

At least ten counts were recorded for this clonotype. Written as DNA, the CDR3 is TGCAGCGTCGGGATCTTTGCCGGGGAGCTGTTTTTT. Translating gives CSVGIFAGELFF. V and J are TRBV29-1 and TRBJ2-2, with D possibly TRBD2 on 5 matching bases. The CDR3 consists of 12 residues. Trimming removed 6 bases from V and 6 bases from J, with 11 bases in between. The germline gives CDR1 SQVTM, CDR2 ANQGSEA.

The V and J genes are TRBV20-1 and TRBJ2-2; possibly TRBD2 for D (6 bases). V lost 5 bases and J 6 bases, leaving 19 bases between the germline ends. The CDR3 is 15 amino acids. The germline V gene has CDR1 DFQATT and CDR2 SNEGSKA (reference sequence). CDR3 in amino acids: CSACCSGTAPGELFF. CDR3 bases: TGCAGTGCTTGCTGTAGCGGAACGGCCCCCGGGGAGCTGTTTTTT.

The gene calls are TRBV6-1 and TRBJ2-2; D is perhaps TRBD2 (5 bases). V was pared by 6 bases and J by 4 bases, with 12 bases between. The CDR3 extends over 14 amino acids. Germline assignment: CDR1 MNHNS and CDR2 SASEGT. CDR3 in DNA: TGTGCCAGCAGCCGCGGAGGAAGCACCGGGGAGCTGTTTTTT. Translated: CASSRGGSTGELFF.

This clonotype was seen ten or more times. V gene TRBV12-3 or TRBV12-4 combines with J gene TRBJ2-7; a weak D match, TRBD2 (6 bases). The CDR3 contains 15 residues. V lost 7 bases, J lost 7 bases, and 23 bases lay in between. CDR3 sequence reads: CASTRFTGLLGEQYF. CDR3 in DNA: TGTGCCAGCACGCGATTTACGGGACTCCTGGGGGAGCAGTACTTC.

There are a few counts of this clonotype. The chain couples TRBV6-2 or TRBV6-3 to TRBJ2-7, with D unclear. Germline CDR1 MNHEY, CDR2 SVGEGT. Trimming took off 0 bases at V and 6 bases at J, with 18 bases between the two ends. The CDR3 has 16 residues. The CDR3 nucleotides read TGTGCCAGCAGTTACTCGAGTCTAGTTGAGCCGGGCGAGCAGTACTTC. It translates to CASSYSSLVEPGEQYF.